This TCR beta chain was found in a study of blood T cell repertoires in COVID-19. Across the study: Spain, Italy and the United States supplied samples that represented acute and convalescent COVID-19. Sample material is recorded as cDNA or gDNA derived from T cells, B-cell-depleted T cells, or PBMCs.

This table comes from immunoSEQ multiplex PCR, and its TCRdb copy is limited to in-frame clones, with some not included. This sample has 200,000 to 300,000 clones, with around four fifths found just once. CDR1 is SGDLS and CDR2 is YYNGEE in the germline V gene. The CDR3 has 14 residues. V was pared by 4 bases and J by 5 bases, with 15 bases between. The receptor was isolated from a man in his 60s with acute or convalescent COVID-19. The sample consisted of peripheral blood. The chain has TRBV9 and TRBJ1-2; TRBD1 is a possible D gene (5 bases). This CDR3 reads CASSFQGLEYGYTF. CDR3 sequence (DNA): TGTGCCAGCAGCTTCCAGGGTCTAGAATATGGCTACACCTTC.